This T cell receptor beta chain was identified in a study of T cells in Graves' hyperthyroidism and ophthalmopathy. On this clonotype: As yet, its antigen is unknown.

It was RNA transcripts that yielded the amplified TCR beta CDR3 regions. Primed by the HTBI set, a first-round RT-PCR was run on the TCR CDR3. TCRdb fed the multiplex PCR reads into MiXCR, producing one record per CDR3 protein. The sample lists some 600,000 distinct CDR3 sequences, roughly 13% occurring once. The germline V and J ends were trimmed by 1 base and 3 bases, with 7 bases remaining between them. Germline V gene data show CDR1 as LGHNA and CDR2 as YSLEER. This CDR3 has 13 amino acids. Study conclusions and caveats: Ophthalmopathy onset followed model prediction by a median approximately 7 months.

The material sequenced was blood. The clonotype comes from a woman in her 30s with Graves' hyperthyroidism that later progressed to Graves' ophthalmopathy. The V gene is TRBV4-3, the J gene TRBJ2-7, with D possibly matching TRBD1 (5 bases). CDR3 loop: CASSQVRGYEQYF. As DNA, the CDR3 is TGCGCCAGCAGCCAAGTAAGGGGCTACGAGCAGTACTTC.